This record looks at one T cell receptor (beta chain) sequence and its context. Its antigen remains unidentified. Healthy donors of bone marrow made up the group. The data originate from a study of cytomegalovirus exposure and HLA in healthy donors. Study-wide results and caveats: Common viral pathogens were later found to be apparently linked to several of the most significant clusters.

PCR involved 60 Vbeta and 13 Jbeta primers. This table comes from immunoSEQ multiplex PCR, and its TCRdb copy is limited to in-frame clones, with some not included. Its table lists about 54,000 clones. The origin of this receptor is a woman aged 35 to 49 in good health and CMV-seronegative. What was sequenced was PBMCs.

The CDR3 DNA follows: TGTGCCAGCAGCGTCCAGGGCACTGAAGCTTTCTTT. Its translation is CASSVQGTEAFF. The chain has TRBV5-6 and TRBJ1-1; D may be TRBD1 (5 bases). Germline CDR1 and CDR2: SGHDT and YYEEEE. The CDR3 sequence is 12 residues long. V was clipped by 4 bases and J by 4 bases, with 8 bases between them.